This T cell receptor beta chain was captured in a study of blood T cells in healthy people across ages. The study's findings and limits: The unknown donor CMV status may have confounded expanded clonotype changes.

Worth noting for this clonotype: Its specificity is unknown.

V dropped 0 bases and J dropped 0 bases, with 9 bases sitting between them. The V gene's germline CDR1 is LGHNA and CDR2 YSLEER. This CDR3 spans 16 amino acids. Alongside a J-beta primer mix, a sample-barcoded 5' primer served in a second PCR lasting 7 to 11 cycles. TCRdb independently ran MiXCR on the 5' RACE reads; one entry per CDR3 protein. Here the sample spans roughly 680,000 distinct CDR3 sequences, approximately 50% being singletons. The genes are TRBV4-3 and TRBJ2-1; the D gene could be TRBD1 or TRBD2 (6 bases each). The specimen was blood. The TCR comes from a woman aged 60 to 75 in good health. The CDR3 nucleotides are TGCGCCAGCAGCCAAGATCCGGGGGCCTCCTACAATGAGCAGTTCTTC. Amino acid sequence: CASSQDPGASYNEQFF.